This TCR beta chain came from a study of early T cells in non-severe SARS-CoV-2 infection. At the level of the study: Unpaired chains resulted from sequencing bulk RNA of unsorted whole blood.

This CDR3 spans 15 amino acids. The V and J ends lost 10 bases and 0 bases respectively, with 16 bases between them. Germline V gene data show CDR1 as MNHEY and CDR2 as SMNVEV (reference sequence). Unique molecular identifiers were attached to individual cDNA molecules. Each CDR3 protein gets one entry after TCRdb re-called the 5' RACE reads with MiXCR. The data hold tens of thousands of distinct CDR3 sequences, with 9.5% to 15% observed a single time. This clonotype was seen repeatedly, ten times or more. The specimen was whole blood. This sequence was found in an adult who was a healthcare worker with PCR-confirmed SARS-CoV-2 infection or an uninfected control (not recorded which). The chain links TRBV27 to TRBJ1-5; D not resolved. The CDR3 reads CATRTGPVSNQPQHF. As DNA, the CDR3 is TGTGCCACCAGGACTGGGCCAGTTAGCAATCAGCCCCAGCATTTT.